The 27 T cell receptor beta chains presented below share a single source sample, sequenced in a study of T cell changes during pregnancy in multiple sclerosis. This table comes from immunoSEQ multiplex PCR, and its TCRdb copy is limited to in-frame clones, with some not included. The table includes about 89,000 clones, approximately 94% detected once. Sequencing was performed on peripheral blood, taken in the third trimester of pregnancy. The receptors come from a female donor with multiple sclerosis, enrolled in a pregnancy study.

The rearrangement links TRBV7-2 to TRBJ2-5, with D unclear. Trimming took off 5 bases at V and 1 base at J, with 8 bases between the two ends. Germline V gene sequence: CDR1 SGHTA, CDR2 FQGNSA. This CDR3 is 13 amino acids long. CDR3 region: CASSLTPQETQYF. CDR3 DNA sequence: TGTGCCAGCAGCCTAACCCCCCAAGAGACCCAGTACTTC. Filled out from reference TRBV7-2 and TRBJ2-5, the complete variable domain reads GAGVSQSPSNKVTEKGKDVELRCDPISGHTALYWYRQSLGQGLEFLIYFQGNSAPDKSGLPSDRFSAERTGGSVSTLTIQRTQQEDSAVYLCASSLTPQETQYFGPGTRLLVL.

CDR3 residues: CASSVQGASDGYTF. In nucleotides, the CDR3 is TGTGCCAGCAGTGTGCAGGGGGCGAGTGATGGCTACACCTTC. The chain employs TRBV2 and TRBJ1-2; TRBD1 matches at 8 bases. Trimming cost V 4 bases and J 6 bases; bases outside gene matches: 7. This CDR3 is built from 14 residues. The germline V gene has CDR1 SNHLY and CDR2 FYNNEI.

The rearrangement links TRBV5-1 to TRBJ1-4; D unclear. Germline V lookup: CDR1 SGHRS, CDR2 YFSETQ. V was clipped by 0 bases and J by 0 bases, with 6 bases between them. The CDR3 spans 15 residues. The CDR3 is CASSLGGSTNEKLFF. The CDR3 region has the DNA TGCGCCAGCAGCTTGGGAGGCTCAACTAATGAAAAACTGTTTTTT. The whole variable domain, filled in from reference TRBV5-1 and TRBJ1-4, reads KAGVTQTPRYLIKTRGQQVTLSCSPISGHRSVSWYQQTPGQGLQFLFEYFSETQRNKGNFPGRFSGRQFSNSRSEMNVSTLELGDSALYLCASSLGGSTNEKLFFGSGTQLSVL.

V and J are TRBV27 and TRBJ2-7; 7 nucleotides match TRBD2. Germline-derived CDR1 and CDR2 are MNHEY and SMNVEV (reference sequence). Trimming cost V 2 bases and J 3 bases; bases outside gene matches: 4. The length of the CDR3 is 14 residues. The CDR3 spells CASSLAGVDYEQYF. The CDR3 nucleotides read TGTGCCAGCAGTTTAGCGGGAGTCGACTACGAGCAGTACTTC.

This clone has a single count. The rearrangement links TRBV2 to TRBJ2-7, with 10 nucleotides matching TRBD1. The CDR3 is 15 residues long. Unmatched junction bases numbered 8, after V lost 5 bases and J lost 4 bases. Germline V CDR1 and CDR2: SNHLY, FYNNEI. CDR3 DNA: TGTGCCAGCAGTCTCACGACAGGGGGCATATACGAGCAGTACTTC. Encoded protein: CASSLTTGGIYEQYF.

The V gene is TRBV5-1, the J gene TRBJ2-3, with TRBD2 matching over 11 bases. CDR1 SGHRS and CDR2 YFSETQ come from the germline V gene. J lost 4 bases, V lost 1 base, and 5 bases had no gene match. This CDR3 comprises 16 residues. CDR3 residues: CASSLNPLAGADTQYF. In DNA, the CDR3 is TGCGCCAGCAGCTTGAACCCACTAGCGGGAGCAGATACGCAGTATTTT.

This chain links TRBV4-2 with TRBJ2-1; a weak D match, TRBD2 (7 bases). The CDR3 covers 15 residues. Germline V gene sequence: CDR1 LGHNA, CDR2 YNFKEQ. V was shortened by 4 bases and J by 9 bases, with 19 bases between the two germline ends. The CDR3 nucleotides are TGTGCCAGCAGCCCCTCGAGGGGGGGGCTGGGTGAGCAGTTCTTC. It specifies CASSPSRGGLGEQFF.

The chain links TRBV4-1 to TRBJ1-1, with a tentative D call TRBD1 (6 bases). V was cut by 1 base and J by 5 bases, with 8 bases left in between. CDR1 is MGHRA and CDR2 is YSYEKL in the germline V gene. CDR3 length: 13 amino acids. The CDR3 reads CASSQGTGTEAFF. The DNA of the CDR3 is TGCGCCAGCAGCCAAGGAACAGGGACTGAAGCTTTCTTT.

This chain uses TRBV27 with TRBJ1-1; unclear D gene. CDR1 MNHEY and CDR2 SMNVEV come from the germline V gene (reference sequence). The V end lost 1 base, the J end lost 0 bases, and 15 bases lay between the germline ends. The CDR3 is 17 amino acids. The CDR3 protein is CASSLFGAVGMNTEAFF. In DNA form, the CDR3 reads TGTGCCAGCAGTTTATTCGGTGCAGTCGGGATGAACACTGAAGCTTTCTTT.

V gene TRBV30 combines with J gene TRBJ2-2; TRBD1 aligns across 7 bases. Germline CDR1 and CDR2: GTSNPN and SVGIG (reference sequence). The junction had 4 bases not matched to a gene; V was cut back by 0 bases and J by 3 bases. CDR3 size: 15 residues. CDR3 residues: CAWSVLGQDTGELFF. For the CDR3, the DNA is TGTGCCTGGAGTGTACTTGGACAGGACACCGGGGAGCTGTTTTTT.

With respect to this clone: Germline is not matched at one junction end, which may reflect a read error. The genes are TRBV2 and TRBJ2-4; a possible D gene is TRBD1 (6 bases). Germline loops: CDR1 SNHLY, CDR2 FYNNEI. The length of the CDR3 is 13 residues. DNA of the CDR3: TGTGCCAGCAGTCCCCCGGACCGCTGGGACATAGACTTC. This codes for CASSPPDRWDIDF.

This chain connects TRBV21-1 to TRBJ1-1; TRBD1, the D gene given by the table, was not confirmed from the DNA. TRBV21-1 is a pseudogene. This CDR3 spans 14 amino acids. The CDR3 reads CASIEDRGDAEAFF. The CDR3 DNA reads as TGTGCCAGCATCGAAGACAGGGGGGATGCTGAAGCTTTCTTT.

The gene calls are TRBV7-6 and TRBJ2-7; maybe TRBD1 (5 bases). Trimming stripped 5 bases from V and 0 bases from J, with 11 bases between. From germline, CDR1 is SGHVS and CDR2 FNYEAQ. The CDR3 totals 14 residues. The CDR3 loop is CASSPLTDSYEQYF. The CDR3 bases are TGTGCCAGCAGCCCGTTGACAGACTCCTACGAGCAGTACTTC.

V gene TRBV29-1 combines with J gene TRBJ1-2; tentatively, D is TRBD1 (5 bases). The CDR3 contains 12 residues. V shed 4 bases and J shed 2 bases, with 8 bases lying between them. From germline, CDR1 is SQVTM and CDR2 ANQGSEA. The CDR3: CSVGDRNYGYTF. As DNA, the CDR3 is TGCAGCGTTGGCGACAGAAACTATGGCTACACCTTC.

The J gene is TRBJ2-7, the V gene TRBV10-1; 8 bases map to TRBD2. In germline, CDR1 is WNHNN, CDR2 SYGVQD (reference sequence). The CDR3 covers 14 residues. Germline trimming cut 7 bases from V and 3 bases from J; bases unmatched to any gene: 8. CDR3 amino acids: CASNKRERDYEQYF. CDR3 DNA sequence: TGCGCCAGCAACAAGCGGGAGCGCGACTACGAGCAGTACTTC.

The J gene is TRBJ2-1, the V gene TRBV5-8; tentatively, D is TRBD2 (5 bases). The CDR3 extends over 14 amino acids. The V end was cut by 4 bases, the J end by 9 bases, with 17 bases between. Germline V gives CDR1 SGHTS, CDR2 YDEGEE. The CDR3 DNA sequence: TGTGCCAGCAGCCTGTCTGGTGGAGGCGGTGAGCAGTTCTTC. This codes for CASSLSGGGGEQFF.

V gene TRBV5-4 combines with J gene TRBJ2-7; 8 bases are a match to TRBD2. Germline CDR1 reads SGHNT; CDR2 reads YYREEE (reference sequence). With V trimmed by 5 bases and J by 3 bases, 7 bases remained unmatched. The CDR3 runs 14 residues. The chain's CDR3 is CASSAGTSLYEQYF. In DNA form, the CDR3 reads TGTGCCAGCAGTGCCGGGACTAGTCTCTACGAGCAGTACTTC.

The CDR3 region has the DNA TGCGCCAGCAGCCAAGTACAGGGGGCCCATGAGCAGTTCTTC. This gives the protein CASSQVQGAHEQFF. V and J are TRBV4-1 and TRBJ2-1; TRBD1 aligns across 9 bases. Per the germline V gene, CDR1 is MGHRA and CDR2 is YSYEKL. This CDR3 has 14 residues. With V trimmed by 1 base and J by 8 bases, 3 bases remained unmatched.

The CDR3 here is CASSERDRVLGEQYF. The CDR3 DNA is TGTGCCAGCAGTGAACGGGACAGGGTACTCGGCGAGCAGTACTTC. The V call is TRBV6-1, the J call TRBJ2-7; 9 positions agree with TRBD1. This CDR3 contains 15 residues. From germline, CDR1 is MNHNS and CDR2 SASEGT. Trimming cost V 2 bases and J 6 bases; bases outside gene matches: 8.

The CDR3 loop reads CASSKEGTGIVDTQYF. CDR3 sequence (DNA): TGTGCCAGCAGCAAAGAGGGGACAGGGATTGTGGATACGCAGTATTTT. The chain joins TRBV9 to TRBJ2-3; 9 bases fit TRBD1. Per the germline V gene, CDR1 is SGDLS and CDR2 is YYNGEE. V shed 4 bases, J shed 6 bases, and the junction held 12 bases outside the gene matches. The length of the CDR3 is 16 residues.

This chain uses TRBV19 with TRBJ2-1, with 9 nucleotides matching TRBD2. After removal of 3 bases from V and 5 bases from J, the junction contained 5 bases not matched to a gene. Germline CDR1 is LNHDA and CDR2 is SQIVND (reference sequence). This CDR3 has 15 amino acids. The CDR3 DNA sequence: TGTGCCAGTAGTATGGCTAGCGGGGCTAACAATGAGCAGTTCTTC. It encodes CASSMASGANNEQFF.

The CDR3, as DNA: TGCAGCGTTGCGGGACTAGCCCGAAATGAGCAGTTCTTC. Translated: CSVAGLARNEQFF. The genes are TRBV29-1 and TRBJ2-1; 9 nucleotides line up with TRBD2. The length of the CDR3 is 13 residues. Germline V gene data show CDR1 as SQVTM and CDR2 as ANQGSEA. Unmatched junction bases numbered 5, after V lost 4 bases and J lost 7 bases.

The chain links TRBV7-9 to TRBJ1-1; 9 nucleotides line up with TRBD1. Germline V lookup: CDR1 SEHNR, CDR2 FQNEAQ (reference sequence). Trimming cost V 4 bases and J 3 bases; bases outside gene matches: 6. The CDR3 is 15 amino acids. DNA for the CDR3: TGTGCCAGCAGCTACCTACGGGACAGGGACACTGAAGCTTTCTTT. This gives the protein CASSYLRDRDTEAFF.

The chain is built from TRBV27 and TRBJ2-1; 7 nucleotides agree with TRBD1. Trimming at V came to 6 bases and at J to 4 bases, leaving 12 bases not matched to a gene. The CDR3 runs 16 residues. The V gene's germline CDR1 is MNHEY and CDR2 SMNVEV (reference sequence). CDR3 residues: CASSTRRQGLYNEQFF. CDR3 DNA: TGTGCCAGCAGCACTCGGAGACAGGGCCTATACAATGAGCAGTTCTTC.

This clone appeared once. The CDR3 region is CASSSLRQGAKTDTQYF. Written as DNA, the CDR3 is TGTGCCAGCAGTTCCCTTCGACAGGGGGCAAAAACAGATACGCAGTATTTT. The V call is TRBV27, the J call TRBJ2-3, with TRBD1 identical over 10 bases. CDR1 is MNHEY, CDR2 SMNVEV, per germline (reference sequence). V trimming: 4 bases; J trimming: 3 bases; junction bases outside the gene matches: 10. The CDR3 runs 17 residues.

The gene calls are TRBV4-3 and TRBJ2-2, with D maybe TRBD1 (6 bases). The length of the CDR3 is 14 residues. The germline V gene has CDR1 LGHNA and CDR2 YSLEER. The ends were cut back, 6 bases at V and 4 bases at J, with 12 bases in the middle. The CDR3, as DNA: TGCGCCAGCAGAGAAGGACAGAGCACCGGGGAGCTGTTTTTT. Its protein product is CASREGQSTGELFF.

The chain couples TRBV6-1 to TRBJ2-7, with TRBD1 matching 7 bases. The J segment lost 8 bases and the V segment lost 3 bases, leaving 4 bases of the junction unmatched. CDR3 length: 12 residues. Germline-derived CDR1 and CDR2 are MNHNS and SASEGT. The CDR3 DNA reads as TGTGCCAGCAGTGAGACAGGGAGTCAGCAGTACTTC. Translated, it gives CASSETGSQQYF.